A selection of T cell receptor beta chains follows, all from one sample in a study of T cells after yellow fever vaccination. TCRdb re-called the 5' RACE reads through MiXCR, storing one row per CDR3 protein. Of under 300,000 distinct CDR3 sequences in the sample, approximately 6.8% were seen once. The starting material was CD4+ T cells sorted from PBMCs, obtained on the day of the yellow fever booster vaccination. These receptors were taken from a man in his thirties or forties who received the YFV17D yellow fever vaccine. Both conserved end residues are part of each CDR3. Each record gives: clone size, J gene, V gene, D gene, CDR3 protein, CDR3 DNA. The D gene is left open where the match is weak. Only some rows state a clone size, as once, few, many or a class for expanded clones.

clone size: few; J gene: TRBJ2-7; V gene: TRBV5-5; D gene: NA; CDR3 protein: CASSPGTFRYEQYF; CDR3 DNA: TGTGCCAGCAGCCCCGGGACGTTTAGATACGAGCAGTACTTC
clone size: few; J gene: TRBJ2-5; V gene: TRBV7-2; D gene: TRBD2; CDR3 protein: CASSDVTTSGRGTQYF; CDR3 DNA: TGTGCCAGCAGCGACGTCACCACTAGCGGGAGGGGTACCCAGTACTTC
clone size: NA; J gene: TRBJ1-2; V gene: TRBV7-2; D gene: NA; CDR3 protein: CASSLDGLGGCTF; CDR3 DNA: TGTGCCAGCAGCTTAGACGGGCTTGGTGGCTGCACCTTC
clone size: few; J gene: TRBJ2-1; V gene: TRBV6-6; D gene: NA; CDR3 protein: CASSYVRNEQFF; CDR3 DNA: TGTGCCAGCAGTTATGTGAGAAATGAGCAGTTCTTC
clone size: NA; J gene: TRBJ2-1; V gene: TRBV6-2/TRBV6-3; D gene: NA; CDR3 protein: CASKESSYSEQFF; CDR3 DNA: TGTGCCAGCAAGGAGAGCTCCTACAGTGAGCAGTTCTTC
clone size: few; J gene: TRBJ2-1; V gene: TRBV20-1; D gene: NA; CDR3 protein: CSASLAEAIHNEQFF; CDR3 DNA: TGCAGTGCTAGCTTAGCGGAGGCAATTCACAATGAGCAGTTCTTC
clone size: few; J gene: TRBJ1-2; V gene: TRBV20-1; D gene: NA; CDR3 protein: CSAKEDSEYGYTF; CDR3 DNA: TGCAGTGCGAAGGAGGACAGCGAATATGGCTACACCTTC
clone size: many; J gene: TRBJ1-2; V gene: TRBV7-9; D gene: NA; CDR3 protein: CASSEGLTGYTF; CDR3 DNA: TGTGCCAGCTCGGAGGGGCTGACGGGCTACACCTTC
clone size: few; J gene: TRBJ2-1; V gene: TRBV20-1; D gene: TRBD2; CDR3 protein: CSAPRTSGRINEQFF; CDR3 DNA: TGCAGTGCTCCGAGGACTAGCGGGAGGATTAATGAGCAGTTCTTC
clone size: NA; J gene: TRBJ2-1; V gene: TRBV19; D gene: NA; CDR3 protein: CASSSLGTPQFF; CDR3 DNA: TGTGCCAGTAGTAGCCTCGGGACTCCGCAGTTCTTC
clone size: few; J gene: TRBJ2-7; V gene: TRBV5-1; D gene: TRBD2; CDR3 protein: CASSLAETSGSPQYF; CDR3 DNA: TGCGCCAGCAGCTTGGCGGAGACTAGCGGGAGCCCGCAGTACTTC
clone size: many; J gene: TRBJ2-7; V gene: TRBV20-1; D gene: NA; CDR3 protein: CSACPNLYEQYF; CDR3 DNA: TGCAGTGCTTGTCCAAACCTGTACGAGCAGTACTTC
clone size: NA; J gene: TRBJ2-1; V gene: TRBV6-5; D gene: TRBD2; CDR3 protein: CASSYLGTSPHF; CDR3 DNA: TGTGCCAGCAGTTACCTCGGGACTAGTCCCCACTTC
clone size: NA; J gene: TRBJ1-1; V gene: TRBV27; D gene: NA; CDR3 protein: CASSKGRGTEAFF; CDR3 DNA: TGTGCCAGCAGTAAAGGGCGCGGCACTGAAGCTTTCTTT
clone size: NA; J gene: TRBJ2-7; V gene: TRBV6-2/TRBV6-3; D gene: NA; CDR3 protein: CASRRYIKTGLNYEQYF; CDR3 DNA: TGTGCCAGCAGGCGCTACATCAAGACAGGCCTAAACTACGAGCAGTACTTC
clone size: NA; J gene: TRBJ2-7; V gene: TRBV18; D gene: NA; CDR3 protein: CASSRSTGSYEQYF; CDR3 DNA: TGTGCCAGCTCAAGGTCGACAGGCTCCTACGAGCAGTACTTC
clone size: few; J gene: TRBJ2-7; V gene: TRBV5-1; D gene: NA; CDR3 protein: CASSPGDRNYEQYF; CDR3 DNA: TGCGCCAGCAGCCCGGGGGACCGCAACTACGAGCAGTACTTC
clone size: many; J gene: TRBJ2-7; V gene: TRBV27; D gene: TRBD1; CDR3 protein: CASSPDDRGSQSYEQYF; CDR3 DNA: TGTGCCAGCAGTCCGGATGACAGGGGGTCTCAGAGCTACGAGCAGTACTTC
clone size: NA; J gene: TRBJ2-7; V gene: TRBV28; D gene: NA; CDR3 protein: CASSRTLGYEQYF; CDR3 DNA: TGTGCCAGCAGTAGAACATTGGGGTACGAGCAGTACTTC
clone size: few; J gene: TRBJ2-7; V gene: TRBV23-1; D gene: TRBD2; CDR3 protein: CASSQPGLAGGPEEVHEQYF; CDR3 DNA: TGCGCCAGCAGTCAACCGGGACTAGCGGGAGGGCCGGAAGAAGTCCACGAGCAGTACTTC
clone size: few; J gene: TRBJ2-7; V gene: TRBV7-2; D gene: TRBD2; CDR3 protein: CASSQITSGNYEQYF; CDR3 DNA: TGTGCCAGCAGCCAGATCACTAGCGGGAACTACGAGCAGTACTTC
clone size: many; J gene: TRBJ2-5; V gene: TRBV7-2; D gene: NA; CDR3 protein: CASSRDGFQETQYF; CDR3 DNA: TGTGCCAGCAGCCGGGACGGATTCCAAGAGACCCAGTACTTC
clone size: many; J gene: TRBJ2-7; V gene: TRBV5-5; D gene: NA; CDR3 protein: CASSPSRWRGSYEQYF; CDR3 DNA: TGTGCCAGCAGCCCCTCCCGTTGGAGGGGTTCCTACGAGCAGTACTTC
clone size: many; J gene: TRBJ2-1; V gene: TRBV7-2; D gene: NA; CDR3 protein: CASNPLGVYNEQFF; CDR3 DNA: TGTGCCAGCAATCCTCTGGGAGTTTACAATGAGCAGTTCTTC
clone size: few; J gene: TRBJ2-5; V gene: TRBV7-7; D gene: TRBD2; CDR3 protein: CASSPTSGRTIETQYF; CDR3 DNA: TGTGCCAGCAGCCCGACTAGCGGGAGGACGATCGAGACCCAGTACTTC
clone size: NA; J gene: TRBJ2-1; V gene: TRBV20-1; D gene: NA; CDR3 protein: CSAREGGQFF; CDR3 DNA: TGCAGTGCTAGAGAAGGAGGGCAGTTCTTC
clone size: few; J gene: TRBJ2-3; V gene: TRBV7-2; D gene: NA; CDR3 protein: CASVGGTGAADTQYF; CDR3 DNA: TGTGCCAGCGTGGGGGGAACCGGGGCAGCAGATACGCAGTATTTT